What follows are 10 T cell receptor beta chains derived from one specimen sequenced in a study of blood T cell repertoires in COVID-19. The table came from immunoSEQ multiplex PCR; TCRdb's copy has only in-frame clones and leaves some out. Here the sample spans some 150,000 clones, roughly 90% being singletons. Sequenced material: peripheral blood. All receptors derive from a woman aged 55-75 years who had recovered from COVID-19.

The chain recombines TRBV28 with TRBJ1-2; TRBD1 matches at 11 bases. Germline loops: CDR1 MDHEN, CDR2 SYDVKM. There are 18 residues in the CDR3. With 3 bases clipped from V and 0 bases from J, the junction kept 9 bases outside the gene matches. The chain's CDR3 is CASSFPPGTGGTNYGYTF. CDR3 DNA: TGTGCCAGCAGTTTCCCTCCCGGGACAGGGGGTACTAACTATGGCTACACCTTC.

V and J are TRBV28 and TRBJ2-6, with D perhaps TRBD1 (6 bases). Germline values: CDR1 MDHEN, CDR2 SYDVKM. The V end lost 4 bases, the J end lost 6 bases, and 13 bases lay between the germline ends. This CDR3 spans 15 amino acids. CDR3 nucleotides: TGTGCCAGCAGTTCCCACAGGGAGCAGGCCAACGTCCTGACTTTC. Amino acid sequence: CASSSHREQANVLTF. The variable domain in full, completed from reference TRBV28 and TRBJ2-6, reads DVKVTQSSRYLVKRTGEKVFLECVQDMDHENMFWYRQDPGLGLRLIYFSYDVKMKEKGDIPEGYSVSREKKERFSLILESASTNQTSMYLCASSSHREQANVLTFGAGSRLTVL.

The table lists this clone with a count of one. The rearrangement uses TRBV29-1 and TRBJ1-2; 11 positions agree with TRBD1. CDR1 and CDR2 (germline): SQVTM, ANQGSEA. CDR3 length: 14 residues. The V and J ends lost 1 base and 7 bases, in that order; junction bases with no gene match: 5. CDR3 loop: CSVEGTGGWSGYTF. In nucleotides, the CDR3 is TGCAGCGTTGAAGGGACAGGGGGCTGGAGTGGCTACACCTTC.

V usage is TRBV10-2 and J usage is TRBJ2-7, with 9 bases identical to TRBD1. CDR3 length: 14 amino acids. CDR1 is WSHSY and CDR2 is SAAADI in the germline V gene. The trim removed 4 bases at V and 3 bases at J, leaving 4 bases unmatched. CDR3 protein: CASSGTGAGYEQYF. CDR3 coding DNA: TGCGCCAGCAGTGGGACAGGGGCGGGCTACGAGCAGTACTTC.

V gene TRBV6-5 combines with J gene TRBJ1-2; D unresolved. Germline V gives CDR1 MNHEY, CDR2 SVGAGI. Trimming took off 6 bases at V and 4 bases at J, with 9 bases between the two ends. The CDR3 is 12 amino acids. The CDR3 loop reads CASSTVPYGYTF. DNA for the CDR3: TGTGCCAGCAGCACTGTCCCCTATGGCTACACCTTC.

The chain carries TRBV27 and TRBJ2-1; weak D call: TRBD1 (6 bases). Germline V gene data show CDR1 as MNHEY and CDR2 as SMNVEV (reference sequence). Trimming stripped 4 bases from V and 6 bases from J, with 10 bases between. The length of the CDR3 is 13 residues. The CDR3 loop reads CASSWGHSNEQFF. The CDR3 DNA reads TGTGCCAGCAGTTGGGGACACAGCAATGAGCAGTTCTTC.

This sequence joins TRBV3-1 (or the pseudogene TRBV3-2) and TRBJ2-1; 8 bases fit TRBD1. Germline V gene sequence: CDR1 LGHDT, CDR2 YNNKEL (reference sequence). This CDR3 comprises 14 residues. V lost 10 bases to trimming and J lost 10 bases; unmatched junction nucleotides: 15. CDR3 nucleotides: TGTGCCATAAGGGTCGCCAGGGGGCTTGGGGAGCAGTTCTTC. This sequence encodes CAIRVARGLGEQFF.

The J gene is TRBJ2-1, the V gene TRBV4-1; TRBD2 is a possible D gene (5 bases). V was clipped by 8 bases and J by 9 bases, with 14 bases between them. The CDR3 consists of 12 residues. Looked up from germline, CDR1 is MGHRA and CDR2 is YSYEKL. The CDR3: CASFGPAGEQFF. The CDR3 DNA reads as TGCGCCAGCTTCGGACCCGCGGGTGAGCAGTTCTTC.

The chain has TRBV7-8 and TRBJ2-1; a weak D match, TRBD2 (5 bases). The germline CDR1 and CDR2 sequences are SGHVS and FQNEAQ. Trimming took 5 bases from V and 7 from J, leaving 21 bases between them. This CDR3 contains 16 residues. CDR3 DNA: TGTGCCAGCAGCCCAAGAAGTGCGGCCCGGGAAAATGAGCAGTTCTTC. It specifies CASSPRSAARENEQFF.

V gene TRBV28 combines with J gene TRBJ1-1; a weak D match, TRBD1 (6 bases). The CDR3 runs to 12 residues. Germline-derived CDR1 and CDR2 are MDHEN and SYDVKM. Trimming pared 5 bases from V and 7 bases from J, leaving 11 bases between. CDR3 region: CASSRGGFEAFF. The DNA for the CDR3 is TGTGCCAGCAGTCGCGGGGGCTTTGAAGCTTTCTTT.